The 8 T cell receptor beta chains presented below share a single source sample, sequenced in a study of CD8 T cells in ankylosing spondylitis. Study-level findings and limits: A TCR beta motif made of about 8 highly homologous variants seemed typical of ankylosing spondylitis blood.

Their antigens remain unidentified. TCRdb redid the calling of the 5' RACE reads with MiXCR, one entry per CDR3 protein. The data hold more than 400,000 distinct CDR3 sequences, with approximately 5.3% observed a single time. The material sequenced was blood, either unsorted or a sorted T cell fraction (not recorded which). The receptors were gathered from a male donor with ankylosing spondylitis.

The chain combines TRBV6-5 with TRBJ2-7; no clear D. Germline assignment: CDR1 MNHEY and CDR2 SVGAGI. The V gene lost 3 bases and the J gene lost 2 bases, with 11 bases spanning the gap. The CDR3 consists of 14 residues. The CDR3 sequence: CASSYSVGPYEQYF. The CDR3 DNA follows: TGTGCCAGCAGTTATTCGGTAGGACCCTACGAGCAGTACTTC.

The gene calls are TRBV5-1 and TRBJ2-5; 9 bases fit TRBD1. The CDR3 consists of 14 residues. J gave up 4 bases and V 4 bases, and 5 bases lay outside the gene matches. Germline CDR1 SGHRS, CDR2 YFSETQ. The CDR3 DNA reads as TGCGCCAGCAGCCGGGACAGGGAATTAGAGACCCAGTACTTC. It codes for CASSRDRELETQYF.

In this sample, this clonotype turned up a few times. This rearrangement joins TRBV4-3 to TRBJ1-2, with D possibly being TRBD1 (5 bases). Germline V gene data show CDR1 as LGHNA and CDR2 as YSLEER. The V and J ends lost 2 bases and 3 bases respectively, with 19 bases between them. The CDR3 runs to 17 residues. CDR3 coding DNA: TGCGCCAGCAGCCAATTTCCCCAGGGTGAATCTGACTATGGCTACACCTTC. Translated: CASSQFPQGESDYGYTF.

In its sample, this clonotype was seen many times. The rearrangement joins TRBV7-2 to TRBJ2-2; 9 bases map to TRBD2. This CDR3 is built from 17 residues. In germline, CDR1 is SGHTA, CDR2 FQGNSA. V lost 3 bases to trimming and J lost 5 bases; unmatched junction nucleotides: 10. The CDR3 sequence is CASSFAGGLAGTGELFF. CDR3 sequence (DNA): TGTGCCAGCAGCTTCGCAGGCGGGCTAGCGGGAACCGGGGAGCTGTTTTTT.

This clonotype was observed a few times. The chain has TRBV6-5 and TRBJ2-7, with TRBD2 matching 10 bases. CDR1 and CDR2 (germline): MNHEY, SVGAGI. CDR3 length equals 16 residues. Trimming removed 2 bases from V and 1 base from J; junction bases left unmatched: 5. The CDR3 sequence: CASSYPTSGLSYEQYF. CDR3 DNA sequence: TGTGCCAGCAGTTACCCGACTAGCGGGTTATCCTACGAGCAGTACTTC.

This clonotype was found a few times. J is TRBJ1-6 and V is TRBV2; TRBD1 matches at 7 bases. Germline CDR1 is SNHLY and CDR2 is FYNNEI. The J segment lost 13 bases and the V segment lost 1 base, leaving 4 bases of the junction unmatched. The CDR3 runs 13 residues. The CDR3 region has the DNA TGTGCCAGCAGTGAAGGACAGGGTGCCCCCCTCCACTTT. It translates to CASSEGQGAPLHF. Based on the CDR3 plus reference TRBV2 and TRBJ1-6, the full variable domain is EPEVTQTPSHQVTQMGQEVILRCVPISNHLYFYWYRQILGQKVEFLVSFYNNEISEKSEIFDDQFSVERPDGSNFTLKIRSTKLEDSAMYFCASSEGQGAPLHFGNGTRLTVT.

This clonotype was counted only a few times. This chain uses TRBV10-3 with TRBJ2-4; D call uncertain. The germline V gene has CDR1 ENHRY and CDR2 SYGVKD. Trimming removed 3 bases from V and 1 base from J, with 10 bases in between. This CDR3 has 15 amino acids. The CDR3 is CAISDPWNAKNIQYF. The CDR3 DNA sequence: TGTGCCATCAGTGACCCCTGGAACGCCAAAAACATTCAGTACTTC.

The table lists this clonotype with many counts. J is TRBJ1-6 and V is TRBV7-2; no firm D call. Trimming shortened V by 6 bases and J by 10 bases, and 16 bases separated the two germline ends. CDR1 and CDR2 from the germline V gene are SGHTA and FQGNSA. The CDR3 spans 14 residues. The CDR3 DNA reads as TGTGCCAGCAGTCTAAGTCCGAGGCGGTCACCCCTCCACTTT. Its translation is CASSLSPRRSPLHF.